This TCR beta chain emerged from a study of T cells after yellow fever vaccination. Study in general: Where fractions had low cell numbers, libraries were prepared from them with the SMART-Seq v4 Ultra Low Input RNA kit.

V lost 3 bases to trimming and J lost 6 bases; unmatched junction nucleotides: 2. Germline V gene data show CDR1 as LGHNA and CDR2 as YSLEER. The CDR3 is 12 residues long. Each CDR3 protein is one row after TCRdb ran MiXCR on the 5' RACE reads. The sample has 250,000 to 400,000 distinct CDR3 sequences; 3.5% to 4.5% are singletons. The rearrangement joins TRBV4-3 to TRBJ2-7, with 7 bases lining up with TRBD1. The sequencing used PBMCs, collected 15 days after the yellow fever booster vaccination. The TCR originated in a man between 18 and 35 years old who received the YFV17D yellow fever vaccine. CDR3 in amino acids: CASSHPGGEQYF. CDR3 sequence (DNA): TGCGCCAGCAGCCACCCAGGGGGCGAGCAGTACTTC.